The next 31 T cell receptor beta chains were all read from a single sample in a study of cytomegalovirus exposure and HLA in healthy donors. Clones were sequenced by immunoSEQ multiplex PCR, and TCRdb holds only the in-frame ones, with some missing. In the table there are roughly 310,000 clones, roughly 90% of which are singletons. Sequences were obtained from PBMCs. These receptors were taken from a man aged 25 to 40 in good health and CMV-seronegative.

The sample holds one count of this clone. An end of the junction differs from the germline gene, which may be a read error. The J gene is TRBJ2-3, the V gene TRBV27; D is perhaps TRBD2 (5 bases). The germline V gene has CDR1 MNHEY and CDR2 SMNVEV (reference sequence). The CDR3 loop spans 12 amino acids. The CDR3 region is CASSGSGDMQYF. The CDR3 nucleotides are TGTGCCAGCAGTGGGAGTGGAGATATGCAGTATTTT.

This clone was detected only a few times. V is TRBV6-1 and J is TRBJ2-7; D not resolved. The CDR3 runs to 11 residues. The germline CDR1 and CDR2 sequences are MNHNS and SASEGT. The V end lost 3 bases, the J end lost 3 bases, and 3 bases lay between the germline ends. The CDR3 DNA reads TGTGCCAGCAGTGACATCTACGAGCAGTACTTC. Protein: CASSDIYEQYF.

The rearrangement links TRBV6-1 to TRBJ2-7; 10 nucleotides match TRBD2. Trimming removed 5 bases from V and 1 base from J; junction bases left unmatched: 5. Germline V gene data show CDR1 as MNHNS and CDR2 as SASEGT. The CDR3 sequence is 15 residues long. The CDR3: CASSILAGGSYEQYF. In DNA form, the CDR3 reads TGTGCCAGCAGTATATTAGCGGGGGGTTCCTACGAGCAGTACTTC.

The J gene is TRBJ2-7, the V gene TRBV18; D possibly corresponds to TRBD2 (6 bases). The CDR3 has 17 amino acids. The germline CDR1 and CDR2 sequences are KGHSH and LQKENI. V was pared by 5 bases and J by 3 bases, with 23 bases between. The CDR3 protein is CASSTMGGGLRDYEQYF. The CDR3 DNA sequence: TGTGCCAGCTCAACCATGGGGGGAGGACTCCGCGACTACGAGCAGTACTTC.

The V call is TRBV9, the J call TRBJ2-3; 7 bases align to TRBD2. This CDR3 spans 15 amino acids. The V and J ends lost 4 bases and 0 bases, in that order; junction bases with no gene match: 5. The germline gives CDR1 SGDLS, CDR2 YYNGEE. The CDR3: CASSIEGLSTDTQYF. DNA for the CDR3: TGTGCCAGCAGCATAGAGGGACTAAGCACAGATACGCAGTATTTT.

The V call is TRBV2, the J call TRBJ2-5, with 9 positions matching TRBD1. The ends lost 6 bases at V and 5 bases at J; junction bases unmatched: 10. This CDR3 has 15 residues. CDR1 is SNHLY and CDR2 is FYNNEI in the germline V gene. This CDR3 reads CASSPGTGFGETQYF. In DNA, the CDR3 is TGTGCCAGCAGCCCCGGGACAGGGTTCGGGGAGACCCAGTACTTC. Looking up the rest from reference TRBV2 and TRBJ2-5 gives the full variable domain: EPEVTQTPSHQVTQMGQEVILRCVPISNHLYFYWYRQILGQKVEFLVSFYNNEISEKSEIFDDQFSVERPDGSNFTLKIRSTKLEDSAMYFCASSPGTGFGETQYFGPGTRLLVL.

The chain couples TRBV5-5 to TRBJ2-5; tentative D call: TRBD2 (6 bases). The germline V gene encodes CDR1 SGHKS and CDR2 YYEKEE (reference sequence). Trimming took off 4 bases at V and 3 bases at J, with 13 bases between the two ends. CDR3 size: 14 residues. In nucleotides, the CDR3 is TGTGCCAGCAGCCCCAGGGACTGGAAAGAGACCCAGTACTTC. Translation gives CASSPRDWKETQYF.

J is TRBJ1-4 and V is TRBV15; maybe TRBD1 (5 bases). Germline lookup yields CDR1 LNHNV and CDR2 YYDKDF (reference sequence). The CDR3 contains 15 residues. V lost 5 bases to trimming and J lost 0 bases, with 10 bases between them. The CDR3 protein is CATSRGTATNEKLFF. The CDR3 DNA is TGTGCCACCAGCCGCGGGACTGCAACTAATGAAAAACTGTTTTTT.

This clone was counted only a few times. The V gene is TRBV10-3, the J gene TRBJ2-3; 10 nucleotides align to TRBD1. V was clipped by 7 bases and J by 0 bases; unmatched bases: 10. Germline CDR1 reads ENHRY; CDR2 reads SYGVKD. The CDR3 runs to 17 residues. The CDR3 DNA follows: TGTGCCATCATAAGGGACAGGGGCGTACCTAGCACAGATACGCAGTATTTT. Protein: CAIIRDRGVPSTDTQYF.

V and J are TRBV4-3 and TRBJ2-2, with TRBD1 as a possible D gene (6 bases). This CDR3 is 17 amino acids long. Germline CDR1 LGHNA, CDR2 YSLEER. Trimming cost V 0 bases and J 6 bases, with 17 bases left between them. Here the CDR3 reads CASSQDRTVGPAGELFF. The CDR3 DNA is TGCGCCAGCAGCCAAGATAGGACAGTCGGGCCGGCCGGGGAGCTGTTTTTT.

The gene calls are TRBV5-6 and TRBJ1-5; D perhaps matches TRBD1 (5 bases). Germline values: CDR1 SGHDT, CDR2 YYEEEE. V was pared by 0 bases and J by 5 bases, with 18 bases between. This CDR3 comprises 17 residues. In nucleotides, the CDR3 is TGTGCCAGCAGCTTGGCCCGGGAGCAGGGCTATTATCAGCCCCAGCATTTT. This sequence encodes CASSLAREQGYYQPQHF.

V gene TRBV18 combines with J gene TRBJ1-2, with D maybe TRBD1 (5 bases). V lost 2 bases and J lost 5, with 9 bases in between. Germline V CDR1 and CDR2: KGHSH, LQKENI. CDR3 size: 13 residues. The CDR3 spells CASSPGGGYGYTF. Written as DNA, the CDR3 is TGTGCCAGCTCACCAGGGGGAGGATATGGCTACACCTTC.

The chain joins TRBV9 to TRBJ1-4, with D uncertain. The CDR3 runs 16 residues. Germline V CDR1 and CDR2: SGDLS, YYNGEE. The ends were cut back, 0 bases at V and 7 bases at J, with 16 bases in the middle. CDR3 in amino acids: CASSVDPGLSSEKLFF. The CDR3 region has the DNA TGTGCCAGCAGCGTAGACCCCGGGTTGAGTAGTGAAAAACTGTTTTTT.

The chain employs TRBV7-9 and TRBJ1-6; 8 positions match TRBD1. Trimming at V came to 5 bases and at J to 5 bases, leaving 5 bases not matched to a gene. The CDR3 consists of 15 residues. Per the germline V gene, CDR1 is SEHNR and CDR2 is FQNEAQ (reference sequence). The CDR3 loop is CASSTGQGDNSPLHF. The DNA of the CDR3 is TGTGCCAGCAGCACAGGACAGGGAGATAATTCACCCCTCCACTTT.

This clone was recorded once. The chain has TRBV29-1 and TRBJ1-1; 9 bases agree with TRBD1. The germline gives CDR1 SQVTM, CDR2 ANQGSEA. CDR3 length: 12 amino acids. V lost 7 bases to trimming and J lost 5 bases; unmatched junction nucleotides: 5. The CDR3 coding sequence is TGCAGCGGTTGGGACAGGGCTACTGAAGCTTTCTTT. Protein product: CSGWDRATEAFF.

The rearrangement joins TRBV5-1 to TRBJ2-5; 7 nucleotides agree with TRBD1. CDR1 SGHRS and CDR2 YFSETQ come from the germline V gene. The CDR3 length is 15 residues. The V gene end was trimmed by 4 bases and the J gene end by 1 base; junction bases not matched to a gene: 7. The DNA for the CDR3 is TGCGCCAGCAGCCCTACAGGGGACCTCCAAGAGACCCAGTACTTC. Its protein product is CASSPTGDLQETQYF.

This chain joins TRBV4-1 and TRBJ2-7, with 7 bases aligning to TRBD1. Trimming cost V 1 base and J 1 base; bases outside gene matches: 4. The CDR3 loop spans 15 amino acids. Germline CDR1 MGHRA, CDR2 YSYEKL. The CDR3 bases are TGCGCCAGCAGCCAAGCTGGACAGGCATCCTACGAGCAGTACTTC. Protein product: CASSQAGQASYEQYF.

A single count supports this clone. This chain uses TRBV29-1 with TRBJ2-3; 13 bases line up with TRBD2. Germline CDR1 and CDR2: SQVTM and ANQGSEA. This CDR3 is built from 15 residues. Trimming cost V 7 bases and J 4 bases; bases outside gene matches: 8. The chain's CDR3 is CSGTSGGLKADTQYF. DNA for the CDR3: TGCAGCGGGACTAGCGGGGGCCTCAAGGCAGATACGCAGTATTTT.

V gene TRBV29-1 combines with J gene TRBJ2-3, with TRBD1 identical over 7 bases. CDR3 length: 18 residues. V gave up 6 bases and J gave up 2 bases; unmatched junction bases: 20. Germline assignment: CDR1 SQVTM and CDR2 ANQGSEA. CDR3 DNA: TGCAGCGTCCTCCGGAACCGGGACAGAACCAGCTACACAGATACGCAGTATTTT. This sequence encodes CSVLRNRDRTSYTDTQYF.

The genes are TRBV7-6 and TRBJ2-6; no clear D gene. The CDR3 runs 15 residues. CDR1 and CDR2 from the germline V gene are SGHVS and FNYEAQ. Trimming shortened V by 5 bases and J by 0 bases, and 8 bases separated the two germline ends. The CDR3 reads CASSPQNSGANVLTF. CDR3 in DNA: TGTGCCAGCAGCCCACAGAACTCTGGGGCCAACGTCCTGACTTTC.

CDR3 region: CASGLAGGTQETQYF. The CDR3 DNA sequence: TGTGCCAGCGGACTAGCGGGGGGGACCCAAGAGACCCAGTACTTC. V and J are TRBV2 and TRBJ2-5; TRBD2 agrees at 15 bases. With 8 bases clipped from V and 1 base from J, the junction kept 2 bases outside the gene matches. CDR3 length: 15 amino acids. Germline CDR1 SNHLY, CDR2 FYNNEI.

The rearrangement joins TRBV9 to TRBJ1-1, with D maybe TRBD1 (6 bases). CDR3 size: 13 residues. From germline, CDR1 is SGDLS and CDR2 YYNGEE. Trimming removed 1 base from V and 6 bases from J, with 10 bases in between. The CDR3 nucleotides are TGTGCCAGCAGCGTATCCAGGGGCCCTGAAGCTTTCTTT. This codes for CASSVSRGPEAFF.

CDR3 DNA sequence: TGTGCCAGCAGCAACCGGGACAGGGGTAACTATGGCTACACCTTC. Its translation: CASSNRDRGNYGYTF. The rearrangement joins TRBV7-2 to TRBJ1-2; 10 bases are a match to TRBD1. The J segment lost 1 base and the V segment lost 5 bases, leaving 4 bases of the junction unmatched. In germline, CDR1 is SGHTA, CDR2 FQGNSA. The CDR3 consists of 15 residues.

CDR3 in DNA: TGTGCCAGCAGCTTAGACGGGGGACAGAAACCAGATACGCAGTATTTT. Its protein is CASSLDGGQKPDTQYF. The V and J genes are TRBV7-9 and TRBJ2-3, with a weak D call TRBD1 (7 bases). Looked up from germline, CDR1 is SEHNR and CDR2 is FQNEAQ (reference sequence). Trimming cost V 1 base and J 4 bases, with 15 bases left between them. The CDR3 totals 16 residues. Full variable domain (missing parts from reference TRBV7-9 and TRBJ2-3): DTGVSQNPRHKITKRGQNVTFRCDPISEHNRLYWYRQTLGQGPEFLTYFQNEAQLEKSRLLSDRFSAERPKGSFSTLEIQRTEQGDSAMYLCASSLDGGQKPDTQYFGPGTRLTVL.

The chain recombines TRBV6-5 with TRBJ2-1; 8 positions agree with TRBD1. Germline-derived CDR1 and CDR2 are MNHEY and SVGAGI. J lost 3 bases, V lost 2 bases, and 6 bases had no gene match. The CDR3 consists of 16 residues. The CDR3 nucleotides read TGTGCCAGCAGTTACCTTCAGGGGGCCAACTACAATGAGCAGTTCTTC. The encoded protein is CASSYLQGANYNEQFF.

V and J are TRBV5-6 and TRBJ2-3; 8 bases align to TRBD1. The germline CDR1 and CDR2 sequences are SGHDT and YYEEEE. This CDR3 has 15 amino acids. The J segment lost 4 bases and the V segment lost 3 bases, leaving 7 bases of the junction unmatched. Written as DNA, the CDR3 is TGTGCCAGCAGCTCGGCAGGGGGCGCCTCAGATACGCAGTATTTT. It encodes CASSSAGGASDTQYF.

The chain uses TRBV5-6 and TRBJ2-4; 7 bases are shared with TRBD1. The V segment lost 3 bases and the J segment 0 bases; nucleotides outside the gene matches: 9. This CDR3 is 17 amino acids long. The germline CDR1 and CDR2 sequences are SGHDT and YYEEEE. The CDR3 coding sequence is TGTGCCAGCAGCTCGTTCGCACAGGGGATAGCCAAAAACATTCAGTACTTC. It is translated as CASSSFAQGIAKNIQYF.

For the CDR3, the DNA is TGTGCCAGCAGCTTAAGTCCCGGGTCCCAGGGCTACACCTTC. Amino acids: CASSLSPGSQGYTF. The rearrangement joins TRBV11-2 to TRBJ1-2, with unresolved D. Germline CDR1 and CDR2: SGHAT and FQNNGV. The CDR3 contains 14 residues. With 2 bases removed from V and 8 bases from J, the gap between germline ends came to 15 bases.

This rearrangement joins TRBV5-1 to TRBJ2-7; a weak D match, TRBD1 (6 bases). Trimming pared 2 bases from V and 2 bases from J, leaving 11 bases between. There are 14 residues in the CDR3. Germline values: CDR1 SGHRS, CDR2 YFSETQ. The CDR3 sequence is CASSFAGGPYEQYF. CDR3 nucleotide sequence: TGCGCCAGCAGCTTCGCTGGGGGCCCCTACGAGCAGTACTTC.

This chain links TRBV9 with TRBJ2-1; D is possibly TRBD2 (5 bases). The V end lost 6 bases, the J end lost 10 bases, and 17 bases lay between the germline ends. CDR1 SGDLS and CDR2 YYNGEE come from the germline V gene. This CDR3 has 13 amino acids. CDR3 DNA: TGTGCCAGCACCCCTTTAGGAGGAGGAGAGCAGTTCTTC. It is translated as CASTPLGGGEQFF.

This chain connects TRBV29-1 to TRBJ1-1, with 9 bases matching TRBD1. This CDR3 has 12 residues. Per germline, CDR1 SQVTM and CDR2 ANQGSEA. Losses at the gene ends were 5 bases for V and 6 bases for J; bases not matched to a gene: 4. Here the CDR3 DNA reads TGCAGCGTTATAGGGACAGGGCCTGAAGCTTTCTTT. This translates into CSVIGTGPEAFF.